This is a list of T cell receptor beta chains from one sample in a study of shared clonotypes between healthy human individuals. Sequencing used immunoSEQ multiplex PCR; TCRdb keeps in-frame clones, though not all of them. The table lists millions of clones, about 95% of them singletons, with about 0.13% in the top ten. The sample consisted of naive CD4+ T cells sorted from blood. The receptors derive from a man younger than 35 in good health. Both conserved end residues are trimmed from each CDR3. The size entry is marked missing in some rows and otherwise reads once, few, many or a size class.

>NA|TRBV5-4
ASSSLGTGGSYEQY
>NA|TRBV6-1
ASSEDSVGPSYEQY
>NA|TRBV10-2
ASTWSLYNEQF
>NA|TRBV4-3
ASSPGQAPGETQY
>NA|TRBV11-2
ASSSVHEQF
>NA|TRBV5-1
ASSLDGQGNQPQH
>NA|TRBV10-3
AISEIAAPTDTQY
>NA|TRBV7-3
ASSPTSGSTDTQY
>once|TRBV18
ASSPPGSSNQPQH
>once|TRBV5-4
ASTRGIQETQY
>NA|TRBV25-1
ASNVDEREGLETQY
>NA|TRBV5-1
ASSEELALRFGRYGHT
>once|TRBV2
ASSGGGPNEKLF
>NA|TRBV5-8
ASSRQGGDTQY
>NA|TRBV28
ASSQSFGTEAF
>NA|TRBV5-1
ASSLAPSGGGNEQF
>NA|TRBV9
ASSEGLAGYNEQF
>NA|TRBV2
ASSVDRYTDTQY
>NA|TRBV21-1
ASSKVLFDRGQGYT
>NA|TRBV6-1
ASSELWPYTGELF
>once|TRBV5-4
ASSPLGGRLHDALF
>once|TRBV4-2
ASSQEAGREDQPQH
>NA|TRBV11-3
ASSSTFQVGLTDTQY
>NA|TRBV7-8
ASRPGTGNYGYT
>once|TRBV27
ASSLRGRSGRTSTDTQY
>NA|TRBV5-1
ASSPTDGYYGYT
>NA|TRBV10-2
ASRKGTADNSPLH
>NA|TRBV30
AGGKRTYYEQY
>NA|TRBV5-4
ASSYGLAGSYEQY
>NA|TRBV7-2
ASSLVGDGYT
>NA|TRBV7-9
ASSLFTGNNEKLF
>NA|TRBV7-8
ASSFRASGYSYEQY
>once|TRBV2
ASSGMWTGELF
>NA|TRBV9
ASSTSGTTHNEQF
>NA|TRBV7-9
ASSPGVDEKLF
>NA|TRBV6-1
ASSEDSSGNTIY
>NA|TRBV10-1
ASSESSLAGVTGELF
>NA|TRBV6-5
ASSLERNSYEQY
>once|TRBV6-6
ASSYSRDGNGKLF
>NA|TRBV6-5
ASLDRAYEQY
>NA|TRBV4-3
ASSQDWGQFAYEQY
>NA|TRBV15
ATSREPLGSTEAF
>NA|TRBV28
ASSLLGLAGGLNTDTQY
>NA|TRBV5-1
ASSIEPAGAADTQY
>NA|TRBV19
ASSIPGLAGGGIQY
>NA|TRBV30
AWSVGRAGNTIY
>NA|TRBV30
AWSAGGAGTEAF